These 7 T cell receptor beta chains were sequenced from one sample in a study of spatial heterogeneity in lung cancer (dated by TCRdb to about 2019). Antigens for these TCRs are unknown. The protocol used for the library was 5' RACE. Sequencing instrument: NextSeq 500. TCRdb trimmed public reads at Q25 via fastp, called clones via MiXCR and kept in-frame beta chains. Each record represents a unique CDR3 protein, reported with the most common genes and DNA among its rows. The sample yields about 18,000 distinct CDR3 sequences; roughly 7.5% were counted once. 20% to 25% of the sample belongs to the ten largest clones. General study outcomes and caveats: The tumor nonsynonymous mutation count correlated with the number of expanded intratumoral alpha and beta TCRs.

In the paper's terms, the time point label means: sample taken at primary tumor resection. Sample: lung tumor tissue, taken at surgery. The receptors shown here come from a male donor with early-stage non-small cell lung cancer.

The sample holds many counts of this clonotype. V gene TRBV7-6 combines with J gene TRBJ2-1, with D possibly TRBD1 on 5 matching bases. V was clipped by 1 base and J by 8 bases, with 9 bases between them. Germline V gene data show CDR1 as SGHVS and CDR2 as FNYEAQ. This CDR3 has 13 amino acids. CDR3 DNA sequence: TGTGCCAGCAGCTTAGGACAGTTGGATGAGCAGTTCTTC. This codes for CASSLGQLDEQFF.

This clonotype was seen repeatedly, ten times or more. The CDR3 bases are TGCGCCAGCAGCCAAGAGGCATATAGCAATCAGCCCCAGCATTTT. It codes for CASSQEAYSNQPQHF. The chain uses TRBV4-1 and TRBJ1-5, with D uncertain. The CDR3 is made up of 15 amino acids. V gave up 0 bases and J gave up 0 bases, with 6 bases separating them. Germline V CDR1 and CDR2: MGHRA, YSYEKL.

The gene calls are TRBV7-9 and TRBJ1-6; no clear D. Germline CDR1 reads SEHNR; CDR2 reads FQNEAQ (reference sequence). The V gene lost 5 bases and the J gene lost 7 bases, with 15 bases spanning the gap. CDR3 length: 15 amino acids. The CDR3 nucleotides read TGTGCCAGCAGCCCAATAGGTCCGCGGAATTCACCCCTCCACTTT. Protein: CASSPIGPRNSPLHF.

This clonotype was detected many times. The chain has TRBV2 and TRBJ2-1, with D possibly matching TRBD1 (7 bases). V was clipped by 4 bases and J by 6 bases, with 16 bases between them. CDR3 size: 15 residues. CDR1 is SNHLY, CDR2 FYNNEI, per germline. CDR3 residues: CASSGRDSWANEQFF. The CDR3 region has the DNA TGTGCCAGCAGTGGGAGGGACAGCTGGGCCAATGAGCAGTTCTTC.

This clonotype was seen at least ten times. This chain connects TRBV7-2 to TRBJ1-6; TRBD1 agrees at 10 bases. V shed 3 bases, J shed 7 bases, and the junction held 3 bases outside the gene matches. Germline lookup yields CDR1 SGHTA and CDR2 FQGNSA. The CDR3 covers 15 residues. The CDR3 nucleotides read TGTGCCAGCAGCTTGACAGGGGGCGAGAATTCACCCCTCCACTTT. Protein sequence: CASSLTGGENSPLHF.

This clonotype has at least ten counts. The chain carries TRBV28 and TRBJ2-1; TRBD2 matches 14 bases. CDR3 size: 16 residues. CDR1 and CDR2 from the germline V gene are MDHEN and SYDVKM. J was trimmed by 10 bases and V by 0 bases; bases with no gene match: 5. The CDR3 loop is CASSLWTTSGGGEQFF. The CDR3 coding sequence is TGTGCCAGCAGTTTATGGACGACTAGCGGGGGGGGGGAGCAGTTCTTC.

This clonotype appeared a few times. The chain employs TRBV30 and TRBJ1-5; D unresolved. Germline V gene lookup returns CDR1 GTSNPN and CDR2 SVGIG (reference sequence). This CDR3 comprises 12 residues. The V end was cut by 0 bases, the J end by 9 bases, with 9 bases between. CDR3 sequence: CAWSVSDLPQHF. CDR3 DNA sequence: TGTGCCTGGAGTGTGTCAGACCTGCCCCAGCATTTT.